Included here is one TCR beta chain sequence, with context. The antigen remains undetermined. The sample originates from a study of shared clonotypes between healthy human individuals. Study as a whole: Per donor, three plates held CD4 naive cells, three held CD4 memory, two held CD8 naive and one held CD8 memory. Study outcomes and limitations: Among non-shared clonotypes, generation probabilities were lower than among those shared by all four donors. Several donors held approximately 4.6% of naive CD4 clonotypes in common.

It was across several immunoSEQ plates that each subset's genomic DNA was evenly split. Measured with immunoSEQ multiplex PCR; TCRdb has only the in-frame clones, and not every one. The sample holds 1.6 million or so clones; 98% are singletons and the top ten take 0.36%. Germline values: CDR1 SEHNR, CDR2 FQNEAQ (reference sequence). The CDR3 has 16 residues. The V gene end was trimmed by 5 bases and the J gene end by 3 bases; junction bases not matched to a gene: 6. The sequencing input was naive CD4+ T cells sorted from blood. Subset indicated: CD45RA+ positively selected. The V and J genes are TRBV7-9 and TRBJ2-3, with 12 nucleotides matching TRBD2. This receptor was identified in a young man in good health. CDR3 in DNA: TGTGCCAGCAGCCCATGGACTAGCGGGAAGACAGATACGCAGTATTTT. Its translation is CASSPWTSGKTDTQYF. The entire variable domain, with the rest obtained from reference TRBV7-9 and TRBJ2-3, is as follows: DTGVSQNPRHKITKRGQNVTFRCDPISEHNRLYWYRQTLGQGPEFLTYFQNEAQLEKSRLLSDRFSAERPKGSFSTLEIQRTEQGDSAMYLCASSPWTSGKTDTQYFGPGTRLTVL.